These T cell receptor beta chains were read from a single sample in a study of Graves' ophthalmopathy and Graves' hyperthyroidism. TCRdb re-called the multiplex PCR reads with MiXCR, one entry per CDR3 protein. The top ten hold roughly 9.8% of the sample, which has some 520,000 distinct CDR3 sequences, around an eighth seen once. The sample consisted of blood. These receptor sequences come from a woman aged 25 to 39 with Graves' ophthalmopathy. Both conserved end residues are part of each CDR3. A D gene is named only where the DNA matches it firmly. The size of a clone is reported for some rows only, either as once, few or many, or as a class for expanded clones.

CDR3 DNA: TGTGCCACCAGTGATTTGACCGGGACAGGGGCCGGCTACACCTTC
CDR3 protein: CATSDLTGTGAGYTF
CDR3 length: 15
D gene: TRBD1
clone size: many
J gene: TRBJ1-2
V gene: TRBV24-1

CDR3 DNA: TGTGCCAGCAGCTTAGAGTTCTCCCTCGAGCAGTACTTC
CDR3 protein: CASSLEFSLEQYF
CDR3 length: 13
D gene: -
clone size: -
J gene: TRBJ2-7
V gene: TRBV11-2

CDR3 DNA: TGTGCCAGCAGCCAGTTCACAGGGGGCTTTACTGAAGCTTTCTTT
CDR3 protein: CASSQFTGGFTEAFF
CDR3 length: 15
D gene: TRBD1
clone size: many
J gene: TRBJ1-1
V gene: TRBV7-3

CDR3 DNA: TGCAGCGTTGGGGTCGCTCAGGGGGCCGAGCAGTACTTC
CDR3 protein: CSVGVAQGAEQYF
CDR3 length: 13
D gene: TRBD1
clone size: many
J gene: TRBJ2-7
V gene: TRBV29-1

CDR3 DNA: TGTGCCAGCATATCCCCGGGACCCCCCTACGAGCAGTACTTC
CDR3 protein: CASISPGPPYEQYF
CDR3 length: 14
D gene: -
clone size: few
J gene: TRBJ2-7
V gene: TRBV19

CDR3 DNA: TGTGCCAGCAGCTTAGAGGCTAGCGTATTCTACGAGCAGTACTTC
CDR3 protein: CASSLEASVFYEQYF
CDR3 length: 15
D gene: -
clone size: many
J gene: TRBJ2-7
V gene: TRBV7-9

CDR3 DNA: TGTGCCAGCAGTTTTTGGGCGGAAATGAACACTGAAGCTTTCTTT
CDR3 protein: CASSFWAEMNTEAFF
CDR3 length: 15
D gene: -
clone size: many
J gene: TRBJ1-1
V gene: TRBV28

CDR3 DNA: TGCAGTGCTAGAGAGACCGGGACTAGTTTATCACCCCTCCACTTT
CDR3 protein: CSARETGTSLSPLHF
CDR3 length: 15
D gene: -
clone size: many
J gene: TRBJ1-6
V gene: TRBV20-1

CDR3 DNA: TGCAGTGCTAGAGACTTCAATCAGCCCCAGCATTTT
CDR3 protein: CSARDFNQPQHF
CDR3 length: 12
D gene: -
clone size: many
J gene: TRBJ1-5
V gene: TRBV20-1

CDR3 DNA: TGTGCCATCAGTGAGTCGCTTTCAGGGGGTTTAGTCGAGCAGTACTTC
CDR3 protein: CAISESLSGGLVEQYF
CDR3 length: 16
D gene: TRBD1
clone size: many
J gene: TRBJ2-7
V gene: TRBV10-3

CDR3 DNA: TGCGCCAGCAGCCAAGATCCATTGGCGAGACAGCGCGCTAACTATGGCTACACCTTC
CDR3 protein: CASSQDPLARQRANYGYTF
CDR3 length: 19
D gene: -
clone size: few
J gene: TRBJ1-2
V gene: TRBV4-1

CDR3 DNA: TGTGCCAGTAGTCACAGGGGGCTAAGGGAGACCCAGTACTTC
CDR3 protein: CASSHRGLRETQYF
CDR3 length: 14
D gene: TRBD1
clone size: many
J gene: TRBJ2-5
V gene: TRBV19

CDR3 DNA: TGTGCCAGTCTAGGCGGACGCATGCTAAATCAGCCCCAGCATTTT
CDR3 protein: CASLGGRMLNQPQHF
CDR3 length: 15
D gene: -
clone size: -
J gene: TRBJ1-5
V gene: TRBV12-3/TRBV12-4

CDR3 DNA: TGTGCCAGCACTTCCACCGGGGAGCTGTTTTTT
CDR3 protein: CASTSTGELFF
CDR3 length: 11
D gene: -
clone size: -
J gene: TRBJ2-2
V gene: TRBV3-1

CDR3 DNA: TGTGCCACCAGTGATTCCCGAGGGGCTGTTGGGACCCAGTACTTC
CDR3 protein: CATSDSRGAVGTQYF
CDR3 length: 15
D gene: -
clone size: many
J gene: TRBJ2-5
V gene: TRBV24-1

CDR3 DNA: TGTGCCTGGAGTTGGGGGGCCTACGAGCAGTACTTC
CDR3 protein: CAWSWGAYEQYF
CDR3 length: 12
D gene: -
clone size: -
J gene: TRBJ2-7
V gene: TRBV30

CDR3 DNA: TGCGCCAGCAGCCAGCTAGATAGCAAACTAGCCAAAAACATTCAGTACTTC
CDR3 protein: CASSQLDSKLAKNIQYF
CDR3 length: 17
D gene: -
clone size: few
J gene: TRBJ2-4
V gene: TRBV4-1

CDR3 DNA: TGTGCCAGCAGCACGAAGAGGTCCCCGGGCTACCAAGTCGTGGAGCAGTACTTC
CDR3 protein: CASSTKRSPGYQVVEQYF
CDR3 length: 18
D gene: -
clone size: many
J gene: TRBJ2-7
V gene: TRBV11-2

CDR3 DNA: TGTGCCAGCAACCCGACAGACGAGAACACTGAAGCTTTCTTT
CDR3 protein: CASNPTDENTEAFF
CDR3 length: 14
D gene: -
clone size: many
J gene: TRBJ1-1
V gene: TRBV6-1

CDR3 DNA: TGTGCCACCAGTGACGGGGACAGGGAGCAAGAGACCCAGTACTTC
CDR3 protein: CATSDGDREQETQYF
CDR3 length: 15
D gene: TRBD1
clone size: many
J gene: TRBJ2-5
V gene: TRBV24-1

CDR3 DNA: TGTGCCAGCAGCCAGGAGTCTACAGGCGGCGGGGCCAACGTCCTGACTTTC
CDR3 protein: CASSQESTGGGANVLTF
CDR3 length: 17
D gene: -
clone size: -
J gene: TRBJ2-6
V gene: TRBV3-1

CDR3 DNA: TGTGCCAGCGACCAGGCGGGAGAAGGGACCCAGTACTTC
CDR3 protein: CASDQAGEGTQYF
CDR3 length: 13
D gene: TRBD2
clone size: few
J gene: TRBJ2-5
V gene: TRBV6-1

CDR3 DNA: TGTGCCAGCAGCCAAGGGGGGCAGGGGAATTCACCCCTCCACTTT
CDR3 protein: CASSQGGQGNSPLHF
CDR3 length: 15
D gene: -
clone size: many
J gene: TRBJ1-6
V gene: TRBV3-1

CDR3 DNA: TGTGCCAGCAGCCCTTGGACAGGGATGGACGGCTACACCTTC
CDR3 protein: CASSPWTGMDGYTF
CDR3 length: 14
D gene: TRBD1
clone size: few
J gene: TRBJ1-2
V gene: TRBV9

CDR3 DNA: TGCGCCAGCAGGACCTCTGGGGGGATGAACACTGAAGCTTTCTTT
CDR3 protein: CASRTSGGMNTEAFF
CDR3 length: 15
D gene: -
clone size: -
J gene: TRBJ1-1
V gene: TRBV10-2

CDR3 DNA: TGTGCCAGCAGAACCAGGGGGCTGGGTGGCCACACCTTC
CDR3 protein: CASRTRGLGGHTF
CDR3 length: 13
D gene: TRBD1
clone size: many
J gene: TRBJ1-2
V gene: TRBV12-3/TRBV12-4

CDR3 DNA: TGCAGTGCTAGAGACGACAGCTACGAGCAGTACTTC
CDR3 protein: CSARDDSYEQYF
CDR3 length: 12
D gene: -
clone size: many
J gene: TRBJ2-7
V gene: TRBV20-1

CDR3 DNA: TGTGCCTGGAGTGTCGGGAGGCGAGGAGCTTTCTTT
CDR3 protein: CAWSVGRRGAFF
CDR3 length: 12
D gene: -
clone size: -
J gene: TRBJ1-1
V gene: TRBV30

CDR3 DNA: TGTGCCAGCAGCCAGGGCTCGAACTACGAGCAGTACTTC
CDR3 protein: CASSQGSNYEQYF
CDR3 length: 13
D gene: -
clone size: many
J gene: TRBJ2-7
V gene: TRBV7-8

CDR3 DNA: TGTGCCAGCAGCGATCGGACCCGCGGGGCACCCCTCCACTTT
CDR3 protein: CASSDRTRGAPLHF
CDR3 length: 14
D gene: -
clone size: many
J gene: TRBJ1-6
V gene: TRBV11-3

CDR3 DNA: TGCGCCAGCAGCTTGGCAGGGGGCTGGAATGAAGCTTTCTTT
CDR3 protein: CASSLAGGWNEAFF
CDR3 length: 14
D gene: TRBD1
clone size: few
J gene: TRBJ1-1
V gene: TRBV5-1

CDR3 DNA: TGTGCCAGTAACTCGGGACCGCGCTATGGCTACACCTTC
CDR3 protein: CASNSGPRYGYTF
CDR3 length: 13
D gene: -
clone size: -
J gene: TRBJ1-2
V gene: TRBV19

CDR3 DNA: TGCAGTGCAGAAACAGGGGGCTGGGAGACCCAGTACTTC
CDR3 protein: CSAETGGWETQYF
CDR3 length: 13
D gene: TRBD1
clone size: many
J gene: TRBJ2-5
V gene: TRBV20-1

CDR3 DNA: TGTGCCAGCAGCTTAAAGGGTGGTGGCACCGGGGAGCTGTTTTTT
CDR3 protein: CASSLKGGGTGELFF
CDR3 length: 15
D gene: -
clone size: many
J gene: TRBJ2-2
V gene: TRBV7-3

CDR3 DNA: TGTGCCAGCAGCACCTCAGGGGGCTGGAACACCGGGGAGCTGTTTTTT
CDR3 protein: CASSTSGGWNTGELFF
CDR3 length: 16
D gene: TRBD1
clone size: many
J gene: TRBJ2-2
V gene: TRBV6-1

CDR3 DNA: TGCAGTGCTTTGACTAGCGGGAGCTCCTACGAGCAGTACTTC
CDR3 protein: CSALTSGSSYEQYF
CDR3 length: 14
D gene: TRBD2
clone size: many
J gene: TRBJ2-7
V gene: TRBV20-1

CDR3 DNA: TGTGCCAGCAGCGTAGGGGGAGTGAGCACTGAAGCTTTCTTT
CDR3 protein: CASSVGGVSTEAFF
CDR3 length: 14
D gene: -
clone size: many
J gene: TRBJ1-1
V gene: TRBV9

CDR3 DNA: TGTGCCAGCAGCCAACGGGACAGCCTCACCTACGAGCAGTACTTC
CDR3 protein: CASSQRDSLTYEQYF
CDR3 length: 15
D gene: TRBD1
clone size: many
J gene: TRBJ2-7
V gene: TRBV7-9

CDR3 DNA: TGTGCCAGCAGTTCTACCCCAGGGTGGGAGTACGAGCAGTACTTC
CDR3 protein: CASSSTPGWEYEQYF
CDR3 length: 15
D gene: -
clone size: many
J gene: TRBJ2-7
V gene: TRBV28

CDR3 DNA: TGTGCCAGCAGTTTAGCAGGGGCTAAAGCCAAAAACATTCAGTACTTC
CDR3 protein: CASSLAGAKAKNIQYF
CDR3 length: 16
D gene: -
clone size: few
J gene: TRBJ2-4
V gene: TRBV28

CDR3 DNA: TGTGCCAGCCGTCGAGGGGAACTCAGGGAGACCCAGTACTTC
CDR3 protein: CASRRGELRETQYF
CDR3 length: 14
D gene: -
clone size: many
J gene: TRBJ2-5
V gene: TRBV12-3/TRBV12-4

CDR3 DNA: TGTGCCAGCAGTTTAAGGGACGCCCAAGAGACCCAGTACTTC
CDR3 protein: CASSLRDAQETQYF
CDR3 length: 14
D gene: -
clone size: many
J gene: TRBJ2-5
V gene: TRBV27